This T cell receptor beta chain is from a study of blood T cell repertoires in COVID-19. Sequencing used immunoSEQ multiplex PCR; TCRdb keeps in-frame clones, though not all of them. The sample shows 30,000 to 40,000 clones, about 82% of them seen only once. The junction had 8 bases not matched to a gene; V was cut back by 2 bases and J by 1 base. The length of the CDR3 is 16 residues. Germline assignment: CDR1 KGHSH and CDR2 LQKENI. The sample taken for sequencing was peripheral blood. This chain connects TRBV18 to TRBJ2-7; TRBD1 agrees at 7 bases. The receptor comes from a man older than 75 with active or convalescent COVID-19. The CDR3: CASSPAGTAASYEQYF. CDR3 coding DNA: TGTGCCAGCTCACCAGCCGGGACAGCAGCGTCCTACGAGCAGTACTTC.